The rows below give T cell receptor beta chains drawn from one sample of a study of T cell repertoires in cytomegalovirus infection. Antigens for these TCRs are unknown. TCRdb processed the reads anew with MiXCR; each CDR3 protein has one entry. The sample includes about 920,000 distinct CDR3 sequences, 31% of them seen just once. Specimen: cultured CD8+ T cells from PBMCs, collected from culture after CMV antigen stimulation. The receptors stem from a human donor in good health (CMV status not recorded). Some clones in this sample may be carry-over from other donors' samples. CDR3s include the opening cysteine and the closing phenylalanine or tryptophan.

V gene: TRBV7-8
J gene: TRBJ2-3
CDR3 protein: CASSGTGTRGTDTQYF

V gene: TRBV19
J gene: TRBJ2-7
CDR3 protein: CASSKRQAAYEQYF

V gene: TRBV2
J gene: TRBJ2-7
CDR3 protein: CASWGGGRDEQYF

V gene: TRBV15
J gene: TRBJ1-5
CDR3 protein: CATSPIQSTDRDRRSQHF

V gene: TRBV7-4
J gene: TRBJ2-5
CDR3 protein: CASSYERDREMSQYF

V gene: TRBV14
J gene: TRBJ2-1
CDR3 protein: CASSQGGGQGSSYNEQFF

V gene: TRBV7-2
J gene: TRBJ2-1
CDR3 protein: CASSLRDIYNEQFF

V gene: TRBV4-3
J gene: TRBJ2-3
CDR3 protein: CASSQGQRYTDTQYF

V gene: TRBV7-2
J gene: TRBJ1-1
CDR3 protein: CASSQQVTTEAFF

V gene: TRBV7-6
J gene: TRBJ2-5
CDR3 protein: CASSLTEETQYF

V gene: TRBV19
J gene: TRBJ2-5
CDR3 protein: CASSVGGRETQYF

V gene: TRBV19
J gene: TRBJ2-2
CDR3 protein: CAIGQGANTGELFF

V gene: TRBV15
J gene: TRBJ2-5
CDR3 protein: CATSRASDYQETQYF

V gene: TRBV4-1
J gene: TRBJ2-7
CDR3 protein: CASSQVNGDPYEQYF

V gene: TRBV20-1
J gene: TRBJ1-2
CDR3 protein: CSARGTADGYTF

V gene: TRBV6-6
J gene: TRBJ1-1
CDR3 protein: CVSHRDEAFF

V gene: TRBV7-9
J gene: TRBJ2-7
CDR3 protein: CASGERSYEQYF

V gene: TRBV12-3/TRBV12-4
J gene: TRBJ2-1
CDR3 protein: CASSFSSSHNEQFF

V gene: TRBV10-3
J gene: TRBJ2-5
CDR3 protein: CAISEGAGGPQETQYF

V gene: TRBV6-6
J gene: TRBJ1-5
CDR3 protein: CASSYSKVQQPQHF

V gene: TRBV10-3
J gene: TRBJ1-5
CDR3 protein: CAISEEGQQPQHF

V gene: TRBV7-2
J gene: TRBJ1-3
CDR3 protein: CASSLFFSNRASNSGNTIYF

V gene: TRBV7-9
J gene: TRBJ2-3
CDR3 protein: CASSLGRRNTDTQYF

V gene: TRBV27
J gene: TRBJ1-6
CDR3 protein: CAAGSQTVYNSPLHF

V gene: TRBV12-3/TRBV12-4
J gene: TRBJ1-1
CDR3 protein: CASIVTANTEAFF

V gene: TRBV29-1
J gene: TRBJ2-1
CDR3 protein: CSVGLAVNEQFF

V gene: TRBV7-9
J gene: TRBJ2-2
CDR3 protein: CASNAAKGVNTGELFF

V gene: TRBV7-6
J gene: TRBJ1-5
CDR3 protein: CASSAYRGDQPQHF

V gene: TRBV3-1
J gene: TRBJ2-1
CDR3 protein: CATTEGRGSYNEQFF

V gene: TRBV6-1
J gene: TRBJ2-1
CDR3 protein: CAVGWTSAYNEQFF

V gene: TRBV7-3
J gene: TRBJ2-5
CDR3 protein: CASSSAGRRETQYF

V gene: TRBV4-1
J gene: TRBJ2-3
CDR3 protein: CASSRGPGADTQYF

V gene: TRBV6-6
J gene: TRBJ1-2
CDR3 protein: CASSYSQGGEGYTF

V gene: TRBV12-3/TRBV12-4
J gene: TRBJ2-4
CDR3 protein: CASSPGQGVARNIQYF

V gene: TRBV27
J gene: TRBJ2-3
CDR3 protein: CATSWGDTDTQYF

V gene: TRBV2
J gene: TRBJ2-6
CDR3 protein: CASSLTGTATGANVLTF

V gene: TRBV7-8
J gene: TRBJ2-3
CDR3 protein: CASSWTARLGDTQYF

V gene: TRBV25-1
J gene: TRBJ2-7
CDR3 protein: CASSEFRGLEQYF

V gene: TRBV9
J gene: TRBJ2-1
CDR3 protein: CASSPGSGGASYNEQFF

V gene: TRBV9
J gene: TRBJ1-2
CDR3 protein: CASSGGGGVYGYTF

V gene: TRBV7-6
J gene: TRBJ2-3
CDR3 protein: CASTTTAGLVDTQYF

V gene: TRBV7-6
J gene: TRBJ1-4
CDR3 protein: CASSLSRTGGEKLFF